The source of this T cell receptor beta chain is a study of metastatic and nonmetastatic thyroid tumors. All patients were treatment-naive before thyroid surgery. This clone has ten or more counts. Per germline, CDR1 MNHEY and CDR2 SMNVEV (reference sequence). The CDR3 is made up of 18 amino acids. V gave up 2 bases and J gave up 4 bases, with 21 bases separating them. TCRdb re-analyzed the PCR reads through MiXCR. Of some 46,000 clones listed, around 25% are singletons. Material for sequencing was blood. The sequence came from a male donor with papillary thyroid cancer or a benign thyroid nodule (not recorded which). Some clones in this sample may be carry-over from other donors' samples. This rearrangement joins TRBV27 to TRBJ2-1, with D perhaps matching TRBD1 or TRBD2 (6 bases each). This chain's CDR3 is CASSLRMTTGALYNEQFF. The CDR3 nucleotides read TGTGCCAGCAGTTTAAGGATGACCACGGGGGCACTATACAATGAGCAGTTCTTC.